The rows below give T cell receptor beta chains drawn from one sample of a study of technical replicates of blood from several donors. TCRdb's copy holds only in-frame clones and misses some; the assay was immunoSEQ multiplex PCR. Here the sample spans roughly 87,000 clones, more than 85% being singletons. The material sequenced was T cells isolated from PBMCs. These receptors all come from a human donor in good health. The CDR3 runs from the conserved cysteine through the conserved F or W. D genes are given only for firm matches. Size values are once, few and many counts, or a class for expanded clones, and some rows have none.

j_call d_call clone_size v_call cdr3_aa cdr3_nt
TRBJ1-4 NA NA TRBV9 CASSVGWENEKLFF TGTGCCAGCAGCGTAGGATGGGAGAATGAAAAACTGTTTTTT
TRBJ2-3 TRBD1 NA TRBV11-2 CASSPYPRDRGDTQYF TGTGCCAGCAGCCCCTACCCTCGGGACAGGGGGGATACGCAGTATTTT
TRBJ2-2 TRBD2 NA TRBV5-6 CASSLGFRGGFTGELFF TGTGCCAGCAGCTTGGGCTTTCGGGGGGGATTCACCGGGGAGCTGTTTTTT
TRBJ2-6 NA NA TRBV19 CASSRYSGANVLTF TGTGCCAGTAGCAGATACTCTGGGGCCAACGTCCTGACTTTC
TRBJ1-1 TRBD1 NA TRBV10-1 CASSSGQVSTEAFF TGCGCCAGCAGTTCGGGACAGGTGTCCACTGAAGCTTTCTTT
TRBJ2-1 TRBD1 NA TRBV10-3 CAIRPGQGYNEQFF TGTGCCATCAGACCGGGACAGGGGTACAATGAGCAGTTCTTC
TRBJ1-5 TRBD1 NA TRBV2 CASSSQGAIQPQHF TGTGCCAGCAGCTCTCAGGGGGCTATTCAGCCCCAGCATTTT
TRBJ2-5 NA once TRBV28 CASSLFWTEETQYF TGTGCCAGCAGTTTATTCTGGACAGAAGAGACCCAGTACTTC
TRBJ2-7 TRBD1 NA TRBV5-6 CASSFPGQGYEQYF TGTGCCAGCAGTTTTCCGGGACAGGGGTACGAGCAGTACTTC
TRBJ2-7 TRBD2 once TRBV9 CASSVASSGGSGDEQYF TGTGCCAGCAGCGTAGCCTCGAGTGGCGGGAGTGGAGACGAGCAGTACTTC
TRBJ1-1 NA NA TRBV9 CASSTSRGLTEAFF TGTGCCAGCAGCACTAGCCGGGGACTCACTGAAGCTTTCTTT
TRBJ2-7 TRBD1 NA TRBV7-6 CASSPVHPGQVSYEQYF TGTGCCAGCAGCCCCGTACATCCGGGACAGGTCTCCTACGAGCAGTACTTC
TRBJ1-1 NA NA TRBV6-1 CASSEFPVNTEAFF TGTGCCAGCAGTGAATTCCCCGTGAACACTGAAGCTTTCTTT
TRBJ1-5 TRBD1 once TRBV6-1 CATQVQGARQPQHF TGTGCCACCCAGGTACAGGGGGCGCGACAGCCCCAGCATTTT
TRBJ1-5 NA NA TRBV19 CASSMPGQPQHF TGTGCCAGTAGTATGCCAGGGCAGCCCCAGCATTTT
TRBJ2-2 NA once TRBV19 CASSIGSWNTGELFF TGTGCCAGTAGTATAGGGAGCTGGAACACCGGGGAGCTGTTTTTT
TRBJ1-1 NA NA TRBV9 CASSVGHRPEAFF TGTGCCAGCAGCGTAGGACATAGGCCGGAAGCTTTCTTT
TRBJ2-7 NA once TRBV25-1 CASSPGYEQYF TGTGCCAGCAGCCCAGGGTACGAGCAGTACTTC
TRBJ2-7 NA few TRBV10-1 CASSEPNSYEQYF TGCGCCAGCAGTGAGCCTAACTCGTACGAGCAGTACTTC
TRBJ2-1 TRBD2 NA TRBV7-6 CASGHSGRVKNEQFF TGTGCCAGCGGGCATAGCGGGAGGGTAAAGAATGAGCAGTTCTTC
TRBJ2-1 NA NA TRBV30 CAWSSTSNEQFF TGTGCCTGGAGTTCTACTAGCAATGAGCAGTTCTTC
TRBJ2-7 NA once TRBV27 CASSLNIAQVYEQYF TGTGCCAGCAGTTTAAATATTGCCCAGGTGTACGAGCAGTACTTC
TRBJ2-7 TRBD1 once TRBV19 CASSVRTGYPMSYEQYF TGTGCCAGTAGCGTAAGGACAGGGTACCCTATGTCCTACGAGCAGTACTTC